This T cell receptor (beta chain) is from a study of cytomegalovirus exposure and HLA in healthy donors. The PCR was carried out with 60 Vbeta primers and 13 Jbeta primers. Generated by immunoSEQ multiplex PCR, the TCRdb table keeps only in-frame clones and is missing some. The table records about 160,000 clones, approximately 84% of them present only once. In germline, CDR1 is LGHNA, CDR2 YSLEER. There are 15 residues in the CDR3. V gave up 3 bases and J gave up 2 bases, with 11 bases separating them. General observations from the study: Researchers reported in a later analysis that a missense DCLRE1C variant was tied to TCR beta V- and J-gene trimming. Earlier analysis found most TCR beta V segments productive about 87% or about 30% of the time.

About this clone: Its antigen is not known.

The sample comprised PBMCs. This rearrangement joins TRBV4-3 to TRBJ2-1; a weak D match, TRBD2 (6 bases). This TCR was sampled from a woman in her forties or fifties in good health and CMV-seropositive. CDR3 region: CASSQAGLAYNEQFF. CDR3 nucleotide sequence: TGCGCCAGCAGCCAGGCGGGACTCGCCTACAATGAGCAGTTCTTC.